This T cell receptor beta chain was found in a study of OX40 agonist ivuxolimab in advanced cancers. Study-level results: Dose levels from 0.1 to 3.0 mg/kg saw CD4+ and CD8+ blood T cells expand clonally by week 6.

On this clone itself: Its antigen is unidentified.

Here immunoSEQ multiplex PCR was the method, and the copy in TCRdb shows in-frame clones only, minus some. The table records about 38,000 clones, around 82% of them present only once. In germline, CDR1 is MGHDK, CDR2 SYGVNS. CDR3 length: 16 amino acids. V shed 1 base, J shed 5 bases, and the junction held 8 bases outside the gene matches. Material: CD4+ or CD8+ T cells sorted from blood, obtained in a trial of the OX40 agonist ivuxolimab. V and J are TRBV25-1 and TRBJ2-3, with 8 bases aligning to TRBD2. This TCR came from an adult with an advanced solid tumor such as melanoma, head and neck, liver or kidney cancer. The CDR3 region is CASSELAGGSGDTQYF. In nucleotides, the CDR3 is TGTGCCAGCAGTGAATTGGCGGGAGGCTCGGGAGATACGCAGTATTTT.